The 30 T cell receptor beta chains below all came from one sample that was sequenced in a study of beta chain features in type 1 diabetes. The entirety of the isolated RNA underwent reverse transcription, so expressed TCRB transcripts were sequenced. The data were produced by immunoSEQ multiplex PCR, yet TCRdb's version contains in-frame clones alone and is incomplete. The sample includes hundreds of thousands of clones, around an eighth of them seen just once. For these receptors, no antigen is known. Whole-study findings and limits: Type 1 diabetes patients showed a moderate but significant shortening of TCRB CDR3s in all four CD4+ subsets.

The material sequenced was naive CD4+ T cells from blood. These receptors were collected from a man in his late teens or twenties with type 1 diabetes.

The chain links TRBV10-3 to TRBJ1-2; D uncertain. CDR1 ENHRY and CDR2 SYGVKD come from the germline V gene. The V end was cut by 2 bases, the J end by 5 bases, with 6 bases between. The CDR3 covers 12 residues. The CDR3 loop reads CAISELYYGYTF. For the CDR3, the DNA is TGTGCCATCAGTGAGCTTTATTATGGCTACACCTTC.

This clone was seen only once. Other DNA sequences from this sample encode an identical CDR3 as well. V usage is TRBV6-5 and J usage is TRBJ2-3; 12 positions match TRBD2. Germline CDR1 reads MNHEY; CDR2 reads SVGAGI. The length of the CDR3 is 16 residues. Trimming removed 4 bases from V and 0 bases from J; junction bases left unmatched: 2. In nucleotides, the CDR3 is TGTGCCAGCAGTTTCGGACTAGCGGGGAGCACAGATACGCAGTATTTT. Residues: CASSFGLAGSTDTQYF.

The gene calls are TRBV11-3 and TRBJ1-3; D gene unclear. Germline loops: CDR1 SGHNT, CDR2 YENEEA. The CDR3 runs 15 residues. V shed 0 bases and J shed 0 bases, with 6 bases lying between them. The CDR3 reads CASSLEPGSGNTIYF. Here the CDR3 DNA reads TGTGCCAGCAGCTTAGAACCAGGCTCTGGAAACACCATATATTTT.

This sequence joins TRBV6-1 and TRBJ1-5; maybe TRBD1 (5 bases). Germline V CDR1 and CDR2: MNHNS, SASEGT. V gave up 1 base and J gave up 11 bases, with 18 bases separating them. The CDR3 runs to 15 residues. The DNA for the CDR3 is TGTGCCAGCAGTGAAGGGTGGGGCCCTGGGATAGCCCAGCATTTT. Translating it yields CASSEGWGPGIAQHF.

The chain combines TRBV7-2 with TRBJ1-1, with unresolved D. CDR1 and CDR2 (germline): SGHTA, FQGNSA. V dropped 3 bases and J dropped 2 bases, with 10 bases sitting between them. CDR3 length: 14 amino acids. The CDR3 coding sequence is TGTGCCAGCAGCTTCCAGGAGCGAAACACTGAAGCTTTCTTT. Protein product: CASSFQERNTEAFF.

There are a few counts of this clone. V usage is TRBV7-3 and J usage is TRBJ2-3; D might be TRBD1 or TRBD2, each matching 5 bases. Germline assignment: CDR1 SGHTA and CDR2 FQGTGA. Trimming cost V 5 bases and J 6 bases, with 12 bases left between them. The CDR3 has 13 residues. The CDR3 sequence: CASSALGEDTQYF. The DNA for the CDR3 is TGTGCCAGCAGCGCCCTGGGGGAGGATACGCAGTATTTT.

This clone was seen more than once but under ten times. V usage is TRBV28 and J usage is TRBJ2-7, with D uncertain. Germline-derived CDR1 and CDR2 are MDHEN and SYDVKM. Trimming shortened V by 4 bases and J by 3 bases, and 10 bases separated the two germline ends. This CDR3 is 13 amino acids long. CDR3 loop: CASSSGWNYEQYF. CDR3 DNA: TGTGCCAGCAGTTCCGGTTGGAACTACGAGCAGTACTTC.

The V call is TRBV5-6, the J call TRBJ2-3, with a weak D call TRBD2 (6 bases). CDR3 length: 17 amino acids. Germline CDR1 reads SGHDT; CDR2 reads YYEEEE. Trimming left V 0 bases short and J 2 bases short, with 16 bases between. CDR3 sequence: CASSLEGAGGITDTQYF. CDR3 DNA: TGTGCCAGCAGCTTGGAAGGTGCTGGGGGGATCACAGATACGCAGTATTTT. The whole variable domain, remainder taken from reference TRBV5-6 and TRBJ2-3, is DAGVTQSPTHLIKTRGQQVTLRCSPKSGHDTVSWYQQALGQGPQFIFQYYEEEERQRGNFPDRFSGHQFPNYSSELNVNALLLGDSALYLCASSLEGAGGITDTQYFGPGTRLTVL.

This clone was seen a handful of times. V gene TRBV11-2 combines with J gene TRBJ2-2; 9 positions agree with TRBD1. This CDR3 is 14 amino acids long. Germline assignment: CDR1 SGHAT and CDR2 FQNNGV. The V segment lost 5 bases and the J segment 3 bases; nucleotides outside the gene matches: 1. The CDR3 DNA reads as TGTGCCAGCAGCCGACAGGGGGACACCGGGGAGCTGTTTTTT. This gives the protein CASSRQGDTGELFF. Combining the CDR3 with reference TRBV11-2 and TRBJ2-2 gives the whole variable domain EAGVAQSPRYKIIEKRQSVAFWCNPISGHATLYWYQQILGQGPKLLIQFQNNGVVDDSQLPKDRFSAERLKGVDSTLKIQPAKLEDSAVYLCASSRQGDTGELFFGEGSRLTVL.

This clone has only a few counts. The rearrangement joins TRBV5-1 to TRBJ1-4; the D is unclear. Deletions cut 4 bases from V and 2 bases from J, with 9 bases between. This CDR3 region has 14 residues. CDR1 is SGHRS and CDR2 is YFSETQ in the germline V gene. This CDR3 is CASSPQATNEKLFF. CDR3 sequence (DNA): TGCGCCAGCAGCCCCCAGGCGACTAATGAAAAACTGTTTTTT.

The table lists this clone with a few counts. The sample holds other DNA sequences that translate to the same CDR3. The genes are TRBV29-1 and TRBJ1-1; TRBD1 might be the D (5 bases). V lost 7 bases and J 1 base, leaving 7 bases between the germline ends. Germline loops: CDR1 SQVTM, CDR2 ANQGSEA. The CDR3 consists of 11 residues. The CDR3 here is CSATENTEAFF. The CDR3 nucleotides are TGCAGCGCGACAGAGAACACTGAAGCTTTCTTT. The variable domain in full, completed from reference TRBV29-1 and TRBJ1-1, reads SAVISQKPSRDICQRGTSLTIQCQVDSQVTMMFWYRQQPGQSLTLIATANQGSEATYESGFVIDKFPISRPNLTFSTLTVSNMSPEDSSIYLCSATENTEAFFGQGTRLTVV.

The rearrangement uses TRBV6-1 and TRBJ2-7; D remains ambiguous. This CDR3 comprises 11 residues. V lost 5 bases, J lost 3 bases, and 5 bases lay in between. Germline-derived CDR1 and CDR2 are MNHNS and SASEGT. The CDR3 DNA sequence: TGTGCCAGCAGTCCCATCTACGAGCAGTACTTC. Its translation: CASSPIYEQYF.

This clone has more than one count but fewer than ten. This rearrangement joins TRBV9 to TRBJ1-1; D is ambiguous. The ends were cut back, 2 bases at V and 5 bases at J, with 16 bases in the middle. Per germline, CDR1 SGDLS and CDR2 YYNGEE. The CDR3 consists of 15 residues. The CDR3 protein is CASSVLGTGVTEAFF. The CDR3 DNA is TGTGCCAGCAGCGTTCTTGGAACCGGGGTAACTGAAGCTTTCTTT.

The sample holds a few counts of this clone. The rearrangement uses TRBV5-6 and TRBJ2-3; 7 nucleotides agree with TRBD2. Unmatched junction bases numbered 5, after V lost 3 bases and J lost 4 bases. Germline CDR1 and CDR2: SGHDT and YYEEEE. CDR3 size: 14 residues. The CDR3: CASSSLTSPDTQYF. The CDR3 DNA follows: TGTGCCAGCAGCTCCTTGACTAGCCCAGATACGCAGTATTTT.

This clone appeared a few times. The rearrangement joins TRBV10-3 to TRBJ1-1; D not certain. The length of the CDR3 is 14 residues. Trimming stripped 2 bases from V and 4 bases from J, with 11 bases between. CDR1 and CDR2 (germline): ENHRY, SYGVKD. The CDR3, as DNA: TGTGCCATCAGTGAGGATAACGGGGTCACTGAAGCTTTCTTT. Translating gives CAISEDNGVTEAFF.

This clone was found a few times. The J gene is TRBJ2-7, the V gene TRBV19, with 10 bases identical to TRBD1. J lost 2 bases, V lost 5 bases, and 9 bases had no gene match. CDR1 and CDR2 (germline): LNHDA, SQIVND (reference sequence). The CDR3 runs to 16 residues. Written as DNA, the CDR3 is TGTGCCAGTAGTGCAATTGGACAGGGGGTAGCCTACGAGCAGTACTTC. Protein sequence: CASSAIGQGVAYEQYF. Complete variable domain (other parts from reference TRBV19 and TRBJ2-7): DGGITQSPKYLFRKEGQNVTLSCEQNLNHDAMYWYRQDPGQGLRLIYYSQIVNDFQKGDIAEGYSVSREKKESFPLTVTSAQKNPTAFYLCASSAIGQGVAYEQYFGPGTRLTVT.

This clone was detected a few times. The gene calls are TRBV29-1 and TRBJ1-5; the match to TRBD1 covers 7 bases. Germline CDR1 is SQVTM and CDR2 is ANQGSEA. V lost 0 bases, J lost 2 bases, and 10 bases stayed unmatched. This CDR3 region has 17 residues. CDR3 bases: TGCAGCGTTGAAGAGGGGACAGTAGGGTTTGGCAATCAGCCCCAGCATTTT. Translated: CSVEEGTVGFGNQPQHF. Complete variable domain (other parts from reference TRBV29-1 and TRBJ1-5): SAVISQKPSRDICQRGTSLTIQCQVDSQVTMMFWYRQQPGQSLTLIATANQGSEATYESGFVIDKFPISRPNLTFSTLTVSNMSPEDSSIYLCSVEEGTVGFGNQPQHFGDGTRLSIL.

Of note for this clone: This specimen includes other DNA sequences encoding the same CDR3. The rearrangement uses TRBV25-1 and TRBJ1-2, with no clear D. The CDR3 extends over 11 amino acids. Germline V lookup: CDR1 MGHDK, CDR2 SYGVNS. Trimming removed 3 bases from V and 7 bases from J, with 6 bases in between. CDR3 bases: TGTGCCAGCAGTGAGTACGGTGGCTACACCTTC. Translating it yields CASSEYGGYTF.

The chain joins TRBV29-1 to TRBJ2-2; weak D call: TRBD2 (6 bases). The CDR3 runs to 11 residues. V lost 7 bases and J lost 7, with 10 bases in between. Germline V gene lookup returns CDR1 SQVTM and CDR2 ANQGSEA. CDR3 sequence (DNA): TGCAGCGGATGGGAGGTCGGGGAGCTGTTTTTT. Protein: CSGWEVGELFF.

J is TRBJ1-5 and V is TRBV4-1, with 7 nucleotides matching TRBD1. J lost 1 base, V lost 1 base, and 4 bases had no gene match. Germline V gene sequence: CDR1 MGHRA, CDR2 YSYEKL. There are 16 residues in the CDR3. DNA of the CDR3: TGCGCCAGCAGCCAAGGCCAGGGGGGAAGCAATCAGCCCCAGCATTTT. Its translation is CASSQGQGGSNQPQHF.

This clone has a handful of counts. This chain joins TRBV4-1 and TRBJ2-3; D remains unclear. CDR3 length equals 12 residues. Per the germline V gene, CDR1 is MGHRA and CDR2 is YSYEKL. Between the trimmed V and J ends, which lost 0 bases and 7 bases, there was a span of 5 bases. The DNA of the CDR3 is TGCGCCAGCAGCCAAGACATTAATACGCAGTATTTT. It translates to CASSQDINTQYF.

This clone was detected a few times. The rearrangement joins TRBV2 to TRBJ1-2, with D unclear. Per the germline V gene, CDR1 is SNHLY and CDR2 is FYNNEI. Trimming stripped 7 bases from V and 7 bases from J, with 16 bases between. The CDR3 covers 13 residues. The CDR3 sequence: CASNLGSEIGYTF. The CDR3 DNA reads TGTGCCAGCAATTTGGGCAGCGAAATTGGCTACACCTTC.

This chain uses TRBV5-1 with TRBJ2-5; possible D gene TRBD1, 5 bases. V lost 0 bases and J lost 5, with 11 bases in between. This CDR3 has 14 residues. Germline V gives CDR1 SGHRS, CDR2 YFSETQ. CDR3 region: CASSLVIAGETQYF. The DNA of the CDR3 is TGCGCCAGCAGCTTGGTGATAGCAGGGGAGACCCAGTACTTC.

The chain carries TRBV7-8 and TRBJ2-7; 10 nucleotides match TRBD1. This CDR3 comprises 15 residues. The ends lost 0 bases at V and 9 bases at J; junction bases unmatched: 8. The V gene's germline CDR1 is SGHVS and CDR2 FQNEAQ. The CDR3 reads CASSLAGTGDFGQYF. The DNA for the CDR3 is TGTGCCAGCAGCTTAGCTGGGACAGGGGACTTCGGGCAGTACTTC.

The chain joins TRBV7-2 to TRBJ1-4, with 7 bases aligning to TRBD1. This CDR3 has 14 residues. Looked up from germline, CDR1 is SGHTA and CDR2 is FQGNSA. V dropped 4 bases and J dropped 5; count of bases not matched to a gene: 4. The CDR3 DNA reads TGTGCCAGCAGCTCACAGGGGTGGAATGAAAAACTGTTTTTT. Translated: CASSSQGWNEKLFF. Full variable domain (missing parts from reference TRBV7-2 and TRBJ1-4): GAGVSQSPSNKVTEKGKDVELRCDPISGHTALYWYRQSLGQGLEFLIYFQGNSAPDKSGLPSDRFSAERTGGSVSTLTIQRTQQEDSAVYLCASSSQGWNEKLFFGSGTQLSVL.

This clone showed up just a few times. The CDR3 loop is CAIRETDDYSPLHF. CDR3 DNA sequence: TGTGCCATCAGGGAGACGGACGACTATTCACCCCTCCACTTT. This rearrangement joins TRBV10-3 to TRBJ1-6; D uncertain. This CDR3 contains 14 residues. Per the germline V gene, CDR1 is ENHRY and CDR2 is SYGVKD. Trimming removed 6 bases from V and 8 bases from J, with 14 bases in between.

This clone occurred a few times. V gene TRBV25-1 combines with J gene TRBJ1-4; D is possibly TRBD1 (6 bases). The germline V and J ends were trimmed by 2 bases and 8 bases, with 15 bases remaining between them. The CDR3 has 15 residues. Germline V gene sequence: CDR1 MGHDK, CDR2 SYGVNS. The CDR3 reads CASSERGGRDEKLFF. CDR3 DNA: TGTGCCAGCAGTGAAAGGGGGGGGCGTGACGAAAAACTGTTTTTT.

This clone has just a few counts. The rearrangement uses TRBV7-9 and TRBJ1-5; D not certain. The CDR3 totals 15 residues. The V and J ends lost 5 bases and 2 bases respectively, with 13 bases between them. Germline lookup yields CDR1 SEHNR and CDR2 FQNEAQ (reference sequence). The CDR3 loop reads CASSVIDGRNQPQHF. The CDR3 DNA follows: TGTGCCAGCAGCGTAATAGACGGCCGCAATCAGCCCCAGCATTTT.

The sample holds a few counts of this clone. The J gene is TRBJ2-7, the V gene TRBV14; 9 bases agree with TRBD1. The CDR3 has 14 residues. With 4 bases clipped from V and 9 bases from J, the junction kept 10 bases outside the gene matches. Germline CDR1 SGHDN, CDR2 FVKESK. The CDR3 is CASSLLGTGIAQYF. The CDR3 bases are TGTGCCAGCAGCCTCCTGGGGACAGGGATCGCGCAGTACTTC.

This clone showed up just a few times. V gene TRBV2 combines with J gene TRBJ1-1; D is ambiguous. The CDR3 contains 11 residues. Germline CDR1 is SNHLY and CDR2 is FYNNEI. The V end lost 2 bases, the J end lost 13 bases, and 11 bases lay between the germline ends. This CDR3 reads CASSETAVLFF. CDR3 bases: TGTGCCAGCAGTGAAACAGCGGTGCTTTTCTTT.